The 25 T cell receptor beta chains listed next were all sequenced from one sample in a study of blood T cell repertoires in COVID-19. Data came from immunoSEQ multiplex PCR; TCRdb stores just in-frame clones and leaves some out. The data contain around 370,000 clones, approximately 89% of them singletons. Sequences were obtained from peripheral blood. The receptors were sampled from a woman aged 18-35 years who had recovered from COVID-19.

V and J are TRBV5-1 and TRBJ2-1; weak D call: TRBD2 (5 bases). V lost 3 bases to trimming and J lost 6 bases, with 13 bases between them. Germline V gives CDR1 SGHRS, CDR2 YFSETQ. The CDR3 runs 14 residues. The CDR3 region has the DNA TGCGCCAGCAGCTCGTATCGGGGTCCCAATGAGCAGTTCTTC. This translates into CASSSYRGPNEQFF.

The CDR3 loop is CASSRRGSYGYTF. CDR3 in DNA: TGTGCCAGCAGCCGCAGGGGTAGCTATGGCTACACCTTC. V gene TRBV6-2 or TRBV6-3 combines with J gene TRBJ1-2; D may be TRBD1 (6 bases). The CDR3 extends over 13 amino acids. V lost 6 bases, J lost 4 bases, and 12 bases lay in between. Germline V CDR1 and CDR2: MNHEY, SVGEGT.

The rearrangement links TRBV5-4 to TRBJ1-2; TRBD1 aligns across 10 bases. This CDR3 region has 17 residues. Germline V CDR1 and CDR2: SGHNT, YYREEE (reference sequence). The V and J ends lost 0 bases and 8 bases, in that order; junction bases with no gene match: 13. The CDR3: CASSLGLPRDRGQGYTF. DNA of the CDR3: TGTGCCAGCAGCTTGGGGCTGCCCCGGGACAGGGGACAGGGCTACACCTTC.

The J gene is TRBJ1-2, the V gene TRBV12-3 or TRBV12-4; 7 positions agree with TRBD1. With 6 bases clipped from V and 3 bases from J, the junction kept 4 bases outside the gene matches. The length of the CDR3 is 13 residues. The CDR3 region has the DNA TGTGCCAGCAGGCTAACAGGGGACTATGGCTACACCTTC. Protein: CASRLTGDYGYTF.

This clone was counted once. V usage is TRBV11-3 and J usage is TRBJ2-5, with D possibly matching TRBD2 (5 bases). The CDR3 length is 14 residues. The germline V and J ends were trimmed by 7 bases and 6 bases, with 18 bases remaining between them. Germline V gene sequence: CDR1 SGHNT, CDR2 YENEEA. The DNA of the CDR3 is TGTGCCAGCACCCCTGGGTGGCGGGCGAAGACCCAGTACTTC. This codes for CASTPGWRAKTQYF.

The chain couples TRBV2 to TRBJ2-5; 8 nucleotides line up with TRBD2. The CDR3 runs 14 residues. Germline CDR1 reads SNHLY; CDR2 reads FYNNEI. V shed 7 bases, J shed 4 bases, and the junction held 8 bases outside the gene matches. CDR3 sequence: CASKGSAGGETQYF. CDR3 DNA sequence: TGTGCCAGCAAAGGCAGTGCGGGGGGAGAGACCCAGTACTTC.

The V gene is TRBV25-1, the J gene TRBJ2-2; a weak D match, TRBD1 (5 bases). This CDR3 is built from 17 residues. The V gene's germline CDR1 is MGHDK and CDR2 SYGVNS. Trimming removed 2 bases from V and 4 bases from J, with 17 bases in between. The CDR3 nucleotides read TGTGCCAGCAGTGAAACCTTAGGTAGGGGATCCACCGGGGAGCTGTTTTTT. Protein product: CASSETLGRGSTGELFF.

J is TRBJ1-6 and V is TRBV25-1; 7 bases align to TRBD1. J gave up 6 bases and V 5 bases, and 4 bases lay outside the gene matches. The CDR3 consists of 14 residues. Germline V gene sequence: CDR1 MGHDK, CDR2 SYGVNS. The CDR3 here is CASSLGQFNSPLHF. In DNA, the CDR3 is TGTGCCAGCAGTCTGGGACAGTTTAATTCACCCCTCCACTTT.

The J gene is TRBJ1-2, the V gene TRBV4-3; D unresolved. CDR1 and CDR2 from the germline V gene are LGHNA and YSLEER. The CDR3 runs 14 residues. V lost 3 bases to trimming and J lost 4 bases, with 12 bases between them. CDR3 sequence: CASSHLTEAYGYTF. The CDR3 DNA is TGCGCCAGCAGCCACCTGACGGAGGCCTATGGCTACACCTTC.

This clone has only a few counts. This chain uses TRBV9 with TRBJ1-3; D is undetermined. CDR3 length: 15 amino acids. Germline V gene sequence: CDR1 SGDLS, CDR2 YYNGEE. Trimming took off 0 bases at V and 2 bases at J, with 9 bases between the two ends. CDR3 nucleotides: TGTGCCAGCAGCGTAGGAGGAAGTGCTGGAAACACCATATATTTT. Translating it yields CASSVGGSAGNTIYF. Drawing the rest from reference TRBV9 and TRBJ1-3, the complete variable domain is DSGVTQTPKHLITATGQRVTLRCSPRSGDLSVYWYQQSLDQGLQFLIQYYNGEERAKGNILERFSAQQFPDLHSELNLSSLELGDSALYFCASSVGGSAGNTIYFGEGSWLTVV.

This sequence joins TRBV23-1 and TRBJ2-7; D gene ambiguous. TRBV23-1 is designated an ORF whose function remains uncertain. CDR3 length: 14 amino acids. The V end was cut by 6 bases, the J end by 9 bases, with 21 bases between. CDR3 residues: CASRLTPSWARQYV. The CDR3 DNA reads TGCGCCAGCAGGCTGACACCTTCCTGGGCCAGGCAGTACGTC.

The chain carries TRBV6-2 or TRBV6-3 and TRBJ1-5, with a tentative D call TRBD1 (6 bases). In germline, CDR1 is MNHEY, CDR2 SVGEGT. The CDR3 totals 16 residues. With 5 bases removed from V and 0 bases from J, the gap between germline ends came to 14 bases. For the CDR3, the DNA is TGTGCCAGCAGTCCACAGGGATCCTATAGCAATCAGCCCCAGCATTTT. Protein sequence: CASSPQGSYSNQPQHF.

J is TRBJ2-3 and V is TRBV6-6; TRBD1 matches at 8 bases. CDR3 length equals 14 residues. CDR1 is MNHNY, CDR2 SVGAGI, per germline (reference sequence). V trimming: 6 bases; J trimming: 3 bases; junction bases outside the gene matches: 5. In DNA form, the CDR3 reads TGTGCCAGCAGGCCGGGACAGGCAACAGATACGCAGTATTTT. It translates to CASRPGQATDTQYF.

The CDR3 DNA sequence: TGTGCCAGCATCGAGCGGACTAGCGGATATGAGCAGTTCTTC. Translated: CASIERTSGYEQFF. This chain joins TRBV28 and TRBJ2-1; 10 nucleotides agree with TRBD2. The CDR3 sequence is 14 residues long. Germline CDR1 is MDHEN and CDR2 is SYDVKM. Losses at the gene ends were 7 bases for V and 8 bases for J; bases not matched to a gene: 8.

This sequence joins TRBV7-9 and TRBJ1-2; D gene ambiguous. This CDR3 region has 14 residues. Deletions cut 3 bases from V and 1 base from J, with 9 bases between. Germline V gene lookup returns CDR1 SEHNR and CDR2 FQNEAQ (reference sequence). The DNA of the CDR3 is TGTGCCAGCAGCTTGAGTTACTTTAACTATGGCTACACCTTC. It yields the protein CASSLSYFNYGYTF.

The rearrangement uses TRBV9 and TRBJ2-2, with 8 bases lining up with TRBD2. This CDR3 spans 16 amino acids. Germline CDR1 SGDLS, CDR2 YYNGEE. J gave up 5 bases and V 3 bases, and 9 bases lay outside the gene matches. In nucleotides, the CDR3 is TGTGCCAGCAGCGGACTAGCGTCTCCTAGAACCGGGGAGCTGTTTTTT. It is translated as CASSGLASPRTGELFF.

The chain combines TRBV7-8 with TRBJ1-2, with D unclear. The V gene's germline CDR1 is SGHVS and CDR2 FQNEAQ. V gave up 3 bases and J gave up 0 bases, with 8 bases separating them. There are 14 residues in the CDR3. In DNA, the CDR3 is TGTGCCAGCAGCTTGCGGAGGGCTAACTATGGCTACACCTTC. The encoded protein is CASSLRRANYGYTF.

V and J are TRBV5-1 and TRBJ2-3; maybe TRBD2 (5 bases). The V end was cut by 4 bases, the J end by 4 bases, with 13 bases between. The CDR3 length is 14 residues. Germline assignment: CDR1 SGHRS and CDR2 YFSETQ. The CDR3 bases are TGCGCCAGCAGCCGAATTGGGAGCTCAGATACGCAGTATTTT. Translating gives CASSRIGSSDTQYF.

The V and J genes are TRBV5-1 and TRBJ1-1; the match to TRBD1 covers 7 bases. The CDR3 runs 16 residues. The V gene's germline CDR1 is SGHRS and CDR2 YFSETQ. V shed 2 bases and J 2 bases; nucleotides not matched to a gene: 9. CDR3 region: CASSLTGATLNTEAFF. The CDR3 DNA follows: TGCGCCAGCAGCTTAACAGGGGCCACCTTAAACACTGAAGCTTTCTTT.

The chain carries TRBV7-2 and TRBJ2-3; tentatively, D is TRBD1 (5 bases). The CDR3 is 14 amino acids. Germline V CDR1 and CDR2: SGHTA, FQGNSA. V shed 5 bases and J shed 2 bases, with 11 bases lying between them. The CDR3 is CASSQRQITDTQYF. DNA of the CDR3: TGTGCCAGCAGCCAGCGACAGATCACAGATACGCAGTATTTT.

The rearrangement uses TRBV11-2 and TRBJ1-2; no clear D. Trimming cost V 6 bases and J 2 bases, with 7 bases left between them. CDR1 is SGHAT and CDR2 is FQNNGV in the germline V gene. The CDR3 spans 12 residues. The CDR3 loop is CASSDINYGYTF. CDR3 DNA: TGTGCCAGCAGTGACATCAACTATGGCTACACCTTC.

V and J are TRBV7-2 and TRBJ2-1; 7 nucleotides line up with TRBD2. The CDR3 totals 14 residues. Looked up from germline, CDR1 is SGHTA and CDR2 is FQGNSA. V lost 4 bases to trimming and J lost 9 bases; unmatched junction nucleotides: 9. CDR3 sequence: CASSSGLVSLEQFF. The CDR3 nucleotides read TGTGCCAGCAGCTCAGGACTAGTTTCGCTTGAGCAGTTCTTC. The variable domain in full, with the rest retrieved from reference TRBV7-2 and TRBJ2-1, is GAGVSQSPSNKVTEKGKDVELRCDPISGHTALYWYRQSLGQGLEFLIYFQGNSAPDKSGLPSDRFSAERTGGSVSTLTIQRTQQEDSAVYLCASSSGLVSLEQFFGPGTRLTVL.

The rearrangement uses TRBV6-5 and TRBJ2-3; TRBD2 aligns across 11 bases. Looked up from germline, CDR1 is MNHEY and CDR2 is SVGAGI. V lost 6 bases and J lost 3; bases outside the gene matches: 2. This CDR3 is 14 amino acids long. CDR3 sequence: CASRIAGGTDTQYF. As DNA, the CDR3 is TGTGCCAGCAGGATAGCGGGAGGGACAGATACGCAGTATTTT.

CDR3 region: CASSVGRRTEAFF. The CDR3 DNA sequence: TGTGCCAGCAGCGTAGGCCGGAGGACTGAAGCTTTCTTT. The chain recombines TRBV9 with TRBJ1-1; D not resolved. The CDR3 totals 13 residues. V shed 0 bases and J shed 5 bases, with 8 bases lying between them. Germline V gene lookup returns CDR1 SGDLS and CDR2 YYNGEE.

The genes are TRBV27 and TRBJ2-1; TRBD2 aligns across 9 bases. This CDR3 spans 15 amino acids. The germline V gene encodes CDR1 MNHEY and CDR2 SMNVEV (reference sequence). The V and J ends lost 2 bases and 6 bases, in that order; junction bases with no gene match: 5. The CDR3 DNA follows: TGTGCCAGCAGTTTAGGGCGGGAGGGCCTCAATGAGCAGTTCTTC. Amino acids: CASSLGREGLNEQFF.